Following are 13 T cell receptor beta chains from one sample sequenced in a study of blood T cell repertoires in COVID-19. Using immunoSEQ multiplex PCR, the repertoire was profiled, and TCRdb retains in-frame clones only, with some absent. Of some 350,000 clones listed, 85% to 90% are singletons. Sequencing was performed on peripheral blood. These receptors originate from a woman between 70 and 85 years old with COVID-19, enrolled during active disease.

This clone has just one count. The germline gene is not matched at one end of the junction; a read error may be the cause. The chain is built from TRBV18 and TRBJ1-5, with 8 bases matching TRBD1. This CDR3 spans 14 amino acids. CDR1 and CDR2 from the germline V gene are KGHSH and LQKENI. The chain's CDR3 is CASSPQGVEQPQHF. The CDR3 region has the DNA TGTGCCAGCTCGCCACAGGGGGTAGAGCAGCCCCAGCATTTT.

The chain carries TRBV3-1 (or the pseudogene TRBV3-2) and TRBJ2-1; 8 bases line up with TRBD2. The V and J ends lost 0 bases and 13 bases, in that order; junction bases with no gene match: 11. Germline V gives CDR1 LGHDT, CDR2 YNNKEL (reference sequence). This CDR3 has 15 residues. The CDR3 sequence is CASSQDHGGAQEQFF. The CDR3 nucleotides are TGTGCCAGCAGCCAAGATCACGGGGGGGCCCAGGAACAGTTCTTC.

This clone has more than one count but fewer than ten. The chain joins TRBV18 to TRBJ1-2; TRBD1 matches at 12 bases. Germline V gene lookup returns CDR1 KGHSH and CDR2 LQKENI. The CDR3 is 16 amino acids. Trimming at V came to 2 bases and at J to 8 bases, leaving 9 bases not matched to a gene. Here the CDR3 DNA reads TGTGCCAGCTCACCAGGCCCGGGACAGGGGGCGTCCGGCTACACCTTC. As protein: CASSPGPGQGASGYTF.

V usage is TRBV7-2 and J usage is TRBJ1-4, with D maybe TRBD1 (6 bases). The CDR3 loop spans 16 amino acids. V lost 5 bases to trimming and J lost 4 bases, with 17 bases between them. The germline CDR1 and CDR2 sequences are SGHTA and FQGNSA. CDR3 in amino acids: CASSPGGRGSNEKLFF. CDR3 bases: TGTGCCAGCAGCCCGGGGGGGCGAGGGAGTAATGAAAAACTGTTTTTT.

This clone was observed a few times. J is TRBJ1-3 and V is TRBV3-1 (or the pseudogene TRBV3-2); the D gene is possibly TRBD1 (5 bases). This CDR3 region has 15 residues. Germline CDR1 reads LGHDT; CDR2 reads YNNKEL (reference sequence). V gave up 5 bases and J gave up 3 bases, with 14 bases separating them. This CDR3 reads CASSELRGFGNTIYF. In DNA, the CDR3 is TGTGCCAGCAGCGAACTTAGGGGCTTTGGAAACACCATATATTTT.

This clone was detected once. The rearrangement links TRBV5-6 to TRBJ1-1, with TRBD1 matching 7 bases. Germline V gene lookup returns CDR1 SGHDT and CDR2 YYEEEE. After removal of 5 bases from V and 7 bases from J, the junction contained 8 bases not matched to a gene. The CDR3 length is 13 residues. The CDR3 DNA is TGTGCCAGCAGACAGGGACAGTCTATTGAAGCTTTCTTT. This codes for CASRQGQSIEAFF.

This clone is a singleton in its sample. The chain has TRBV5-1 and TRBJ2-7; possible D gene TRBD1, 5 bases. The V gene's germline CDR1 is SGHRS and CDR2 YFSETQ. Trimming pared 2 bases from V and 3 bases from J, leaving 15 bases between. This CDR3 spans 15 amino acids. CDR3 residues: CASSLDPGNYYEQYF. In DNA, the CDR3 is TGCGCCAGCAGCTTAGATCCAGGGAACTACTACGAGCAGTACTTC.

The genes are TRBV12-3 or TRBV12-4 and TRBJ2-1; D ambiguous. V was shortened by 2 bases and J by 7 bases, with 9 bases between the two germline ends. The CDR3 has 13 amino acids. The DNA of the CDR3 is TGTGCCAGCAGTTTAAGCCACCTTAATGAGCAGTTCTTC. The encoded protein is CASSLSHLNEQFF.

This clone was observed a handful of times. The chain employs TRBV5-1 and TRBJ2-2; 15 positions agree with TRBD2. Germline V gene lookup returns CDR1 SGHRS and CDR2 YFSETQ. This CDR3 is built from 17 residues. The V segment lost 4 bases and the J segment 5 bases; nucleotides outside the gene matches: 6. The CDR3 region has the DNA TGCGCCAGCAGCAAGGGACTAGCGGGGGGCCCGACCGGGGAGCTGTTTTTT. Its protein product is CASSKGLAGGPTGELFF.

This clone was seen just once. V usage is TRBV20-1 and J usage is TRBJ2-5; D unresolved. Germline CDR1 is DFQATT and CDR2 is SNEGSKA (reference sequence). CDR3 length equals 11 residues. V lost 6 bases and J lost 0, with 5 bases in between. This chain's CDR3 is CSARDQETQYF. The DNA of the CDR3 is TGCAGTGCCCGGGACCAAGAGACCCAGTACTTC.

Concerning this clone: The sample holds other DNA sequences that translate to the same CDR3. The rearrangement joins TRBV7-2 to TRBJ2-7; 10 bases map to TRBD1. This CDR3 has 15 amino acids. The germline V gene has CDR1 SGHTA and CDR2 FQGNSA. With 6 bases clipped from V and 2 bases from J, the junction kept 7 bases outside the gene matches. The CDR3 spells CASSSRTGGAYEQYF. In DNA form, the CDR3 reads TGTGCCAGCAGTTCCAGGACAGGGGGAGCCTACGAGCAGTACTTC.

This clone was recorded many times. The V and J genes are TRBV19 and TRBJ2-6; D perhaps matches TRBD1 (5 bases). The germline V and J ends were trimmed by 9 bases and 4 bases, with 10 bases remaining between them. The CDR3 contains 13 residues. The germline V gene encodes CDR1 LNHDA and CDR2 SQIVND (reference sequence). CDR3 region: CASAGSGANVLTF. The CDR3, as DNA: TGTGCCAGCGCAGGGTCGGGGGCCAACGTCCTGACTTTC.

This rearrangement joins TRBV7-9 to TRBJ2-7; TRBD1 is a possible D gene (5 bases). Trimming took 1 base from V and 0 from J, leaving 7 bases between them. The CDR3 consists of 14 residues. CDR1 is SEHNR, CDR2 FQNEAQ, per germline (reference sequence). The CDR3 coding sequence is TGTGCCAGCAGCTTAGATACAGGCTCCTACGAGCAGTACTTC. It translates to CASSLDTGSYEQYF.